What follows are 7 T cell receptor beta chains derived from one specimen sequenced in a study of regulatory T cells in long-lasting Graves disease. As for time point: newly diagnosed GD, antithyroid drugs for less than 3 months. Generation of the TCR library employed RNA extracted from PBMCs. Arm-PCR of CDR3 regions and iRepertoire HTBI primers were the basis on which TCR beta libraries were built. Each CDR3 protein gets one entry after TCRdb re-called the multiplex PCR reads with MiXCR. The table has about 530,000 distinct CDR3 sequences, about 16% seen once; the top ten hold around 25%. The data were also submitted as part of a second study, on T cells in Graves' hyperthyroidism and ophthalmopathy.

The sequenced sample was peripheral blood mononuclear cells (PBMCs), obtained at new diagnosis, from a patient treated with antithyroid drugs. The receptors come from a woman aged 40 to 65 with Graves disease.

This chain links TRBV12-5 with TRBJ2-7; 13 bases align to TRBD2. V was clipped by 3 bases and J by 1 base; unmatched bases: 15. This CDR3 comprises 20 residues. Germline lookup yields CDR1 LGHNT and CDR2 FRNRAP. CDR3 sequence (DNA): TGTGCTAGTGGTTTCCCGGACAGTCCGGGACTAGCGGGGTTTTCCTACGAGCAGTACTTC. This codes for CASGFPDSPGLAGFSYEQYF.

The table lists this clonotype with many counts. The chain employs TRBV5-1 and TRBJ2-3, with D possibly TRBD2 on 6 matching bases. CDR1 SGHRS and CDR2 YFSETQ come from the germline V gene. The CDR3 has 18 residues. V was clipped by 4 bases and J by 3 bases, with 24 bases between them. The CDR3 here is CASSPGGIAPRLTDTQYF. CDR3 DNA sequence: TGCGCCAGCAGCCCTGGGGGGATTGCCCCTAGGTTGACAGATACGCAGTATTTT.

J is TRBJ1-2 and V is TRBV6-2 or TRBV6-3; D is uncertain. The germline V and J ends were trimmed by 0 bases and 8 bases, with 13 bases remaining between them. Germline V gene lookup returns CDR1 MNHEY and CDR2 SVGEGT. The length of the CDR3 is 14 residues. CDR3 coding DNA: TGTGCCAGCAGTTACTCGGTGGGGTTCATAGGCTACACCTTC. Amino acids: CASSYSVGFIGYTF.

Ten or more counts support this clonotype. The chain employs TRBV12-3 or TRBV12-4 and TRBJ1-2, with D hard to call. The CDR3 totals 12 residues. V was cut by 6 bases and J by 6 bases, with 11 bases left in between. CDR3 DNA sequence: TGTGCCAGCAGCTTACGGCAGAATGGCTACACCTTC. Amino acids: CASSLRQNGYTF.

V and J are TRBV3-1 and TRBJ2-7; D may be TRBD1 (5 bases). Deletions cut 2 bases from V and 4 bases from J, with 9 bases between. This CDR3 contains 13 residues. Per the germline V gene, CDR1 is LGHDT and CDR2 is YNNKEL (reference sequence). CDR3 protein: CASSQTGVYEQYF. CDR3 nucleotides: TGTGCCAGCAGCCAAACAGGAGTTTACGAGCAGTACTTC.

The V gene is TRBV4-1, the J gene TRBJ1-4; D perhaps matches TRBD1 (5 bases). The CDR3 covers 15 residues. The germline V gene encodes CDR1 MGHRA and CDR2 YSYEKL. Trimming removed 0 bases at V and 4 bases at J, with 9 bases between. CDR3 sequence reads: CASSQEGLDNEKLFF. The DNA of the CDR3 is TGCGCCAGCAGCCAAGAGGGACTAGATAATGAAAAACTGTTTTTT.

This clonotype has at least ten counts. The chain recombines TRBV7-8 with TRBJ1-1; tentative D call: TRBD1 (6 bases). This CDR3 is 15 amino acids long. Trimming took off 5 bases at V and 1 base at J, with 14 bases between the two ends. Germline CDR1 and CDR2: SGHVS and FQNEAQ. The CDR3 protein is CASSIIGGGNTEAFF. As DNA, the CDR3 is TGTGCCAGCAGCATAATAGGGGGAGGGAACACTGAAGCTTTCTTT.